This T cell receptor beta chain derives from a study of T cell repertoires in cytomegalovirus infection. From the reads, TCRdb called clonotypes with MiXCR, one entry per CDR3 protein. The data show some 300,000 distinct CDR3 sequences, approximately 8.9% seen once. This clonotype was seen at least ten times. V was pared by 4 bases and J by 6 bases, with 7 bases of the junction left unmatched. This CDR3 is built from 15 residues. Germline V lookup: CDR1 SQVTM, CDR2 ANQGSEA. Material for sequencing was PBMCs. This rearrangement joins TRBV29-1 to TRBJ2-1, with TRBD1 matching over 12 bases. The sequence came from a human donor in good health (CMV status not recorded). Some clones in this sample may be carry-over from other donors' samples. The CDR3 region is CSVGVGTGGFNEQFF. Here the CDR3 DNA reads TGCAGCGTTGGTGTCGGGACAGGGGGCTTCAATGAGCAGTTCTTC.